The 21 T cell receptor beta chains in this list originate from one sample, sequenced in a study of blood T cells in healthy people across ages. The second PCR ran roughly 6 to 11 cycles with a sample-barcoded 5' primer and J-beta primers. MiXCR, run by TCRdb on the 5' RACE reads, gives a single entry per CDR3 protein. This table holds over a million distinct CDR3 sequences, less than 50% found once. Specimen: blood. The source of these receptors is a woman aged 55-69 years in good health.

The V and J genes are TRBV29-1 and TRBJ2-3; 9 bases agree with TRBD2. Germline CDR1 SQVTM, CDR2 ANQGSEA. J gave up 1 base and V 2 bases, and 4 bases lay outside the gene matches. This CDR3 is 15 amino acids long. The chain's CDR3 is CSVEFGGRGTDTQYF. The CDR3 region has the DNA TGCAGCGTTGAATTCGGCGGGAGGGGCACAGATACGCAGTATTTT.

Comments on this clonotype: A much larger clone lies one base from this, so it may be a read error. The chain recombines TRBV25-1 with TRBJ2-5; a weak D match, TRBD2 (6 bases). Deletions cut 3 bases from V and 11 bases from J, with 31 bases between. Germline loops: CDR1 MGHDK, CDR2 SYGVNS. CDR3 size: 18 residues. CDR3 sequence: CASSDSRGGVLNSHVQYF. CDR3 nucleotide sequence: TGTGCCAGCAGTGACTCCCGGGGAGGTGTACTTAACAGTCACGTGCAGTACTTC.

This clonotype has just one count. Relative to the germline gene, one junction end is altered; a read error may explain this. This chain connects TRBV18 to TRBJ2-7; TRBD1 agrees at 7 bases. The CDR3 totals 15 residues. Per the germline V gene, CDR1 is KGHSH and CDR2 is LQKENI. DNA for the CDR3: TGTGCCAGTTCACACCCGACAGGGCACCCCTACGAGCAGTACTTC. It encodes CASSHPTGHPYEQYF.

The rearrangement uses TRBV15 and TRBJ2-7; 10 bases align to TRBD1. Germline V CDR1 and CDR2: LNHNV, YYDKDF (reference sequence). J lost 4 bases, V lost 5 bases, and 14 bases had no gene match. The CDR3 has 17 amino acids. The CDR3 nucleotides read TGTGCCACCAGCCGAGGAGGGGGGACAGGGGATCGATACGAGCAGTACTTC. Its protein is CATSRGGGTGDRYEQYF.

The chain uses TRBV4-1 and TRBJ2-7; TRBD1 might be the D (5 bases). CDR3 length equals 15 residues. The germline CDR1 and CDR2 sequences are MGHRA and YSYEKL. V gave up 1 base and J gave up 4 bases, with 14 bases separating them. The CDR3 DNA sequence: TGCGCCAGCAGCCAAGTGCGTGACAGATTATACGAGCAGTACTTC. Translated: CASSQVRDRLYEQYF.

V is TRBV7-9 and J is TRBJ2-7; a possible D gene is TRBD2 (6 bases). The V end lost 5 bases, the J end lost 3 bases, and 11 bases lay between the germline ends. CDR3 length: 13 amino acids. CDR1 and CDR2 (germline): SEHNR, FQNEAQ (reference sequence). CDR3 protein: CASSTRGNYEQYF. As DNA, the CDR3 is TGTGCCAGCAGCACTCGCGGGAACTACGAGCAGTACTTC.

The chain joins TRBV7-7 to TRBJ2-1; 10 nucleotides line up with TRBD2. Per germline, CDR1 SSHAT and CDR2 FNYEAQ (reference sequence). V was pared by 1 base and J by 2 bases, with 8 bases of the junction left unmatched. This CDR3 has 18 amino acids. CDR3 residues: CASSLVPSGGTTYNEQFF. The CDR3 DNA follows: TGTGCCAGCAGCTTAGTCCCTAGCGGGGGAACCACCTACAATGAGCAGTTCTTC.

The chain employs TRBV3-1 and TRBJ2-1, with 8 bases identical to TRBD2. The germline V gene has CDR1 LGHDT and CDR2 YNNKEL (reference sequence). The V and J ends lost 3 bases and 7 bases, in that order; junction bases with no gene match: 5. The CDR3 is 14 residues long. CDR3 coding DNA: TGTGCCAGCAGCCACCCGGCGGGAGGTAATGAGCAGTTCTTC. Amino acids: CASSHPAGGNEQFF.

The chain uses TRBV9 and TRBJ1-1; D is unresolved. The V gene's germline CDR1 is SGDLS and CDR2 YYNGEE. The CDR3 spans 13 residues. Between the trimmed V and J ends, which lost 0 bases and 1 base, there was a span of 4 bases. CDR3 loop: CASSVGPNTEAFF. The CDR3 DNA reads TGTGCCAGCAGCGTAGGGCCGAACACTGAAGCTTTCTTT.

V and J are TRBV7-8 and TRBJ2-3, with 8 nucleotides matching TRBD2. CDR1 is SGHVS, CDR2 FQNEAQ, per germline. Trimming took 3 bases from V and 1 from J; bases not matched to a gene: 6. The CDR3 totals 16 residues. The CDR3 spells CASSFNPGRGTDTQYF. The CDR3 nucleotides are TGTGCCAGCAGCTTCAATCCCGGGAGGGGCACAGATACGCAGTATTTT.

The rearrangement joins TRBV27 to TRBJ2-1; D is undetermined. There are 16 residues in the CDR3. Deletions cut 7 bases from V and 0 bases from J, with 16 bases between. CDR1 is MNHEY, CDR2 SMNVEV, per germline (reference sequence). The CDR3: CASKGLTVDSYNEQFF. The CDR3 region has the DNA TGTGCCAGCAAAGGTCTGACGGTGGACTCCTACAATGAGCAGTTCTTC.

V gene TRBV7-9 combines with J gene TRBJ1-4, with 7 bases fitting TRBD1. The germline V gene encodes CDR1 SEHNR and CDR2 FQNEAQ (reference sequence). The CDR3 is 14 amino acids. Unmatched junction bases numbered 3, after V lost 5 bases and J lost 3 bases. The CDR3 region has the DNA TGTGCCAGCAGCCGGACAGGCTCTAATGAAAAACTGTTTTTT. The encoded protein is CASSRTGSNEKLFF. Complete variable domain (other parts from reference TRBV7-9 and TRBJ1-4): DTGVSQNPRHKITKRGQNVTFRCDPISEHNRLYWYRQTLGQGPEFLTYFQNEAQLEKSRLLSDRFSAERPKGSFSTLEIQRTEQGDSAMYLCASSRTGSNEKLFFGSGTQLSVL.

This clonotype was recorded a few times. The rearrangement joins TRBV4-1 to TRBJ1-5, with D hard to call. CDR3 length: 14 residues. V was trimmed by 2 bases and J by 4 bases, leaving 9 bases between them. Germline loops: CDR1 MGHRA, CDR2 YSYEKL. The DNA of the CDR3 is TGCGCCAGCAGCCAACTAACAGTTAATCAGCCCCAGCATTTT. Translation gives CASSQLTVNQPQHF.

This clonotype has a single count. The CDR3 reads CASSLGDGGSASYEQFF. The CDR3 DNA is TGTGCCAGCAGTTTAGGGGACGGCGGGAGTGCATCCTACGAGCAGTTCTTC. The chain is built from TRBV28 and TRBJ2-1, with 7 bases identical to TRBD2. Germline V gene sequence: CDR1 MDHEN, CDR2 SYDVKM. V gave up 2 bases and J gave up 10 bases; unmatched junction bases: 17. The CDR3 is 17 amino acids. The variable domain in full, completed from reference TRBV28 and TRBJ2-1, reads DVKVTQSSRYLVKRTGEKVFLECVQDMDHENMFWYRQDPGLGLRLIYFSYDVKMKEKGDIPEGYSVSREKKERFSLILESASTNQTSMYLCASSLGDGGSASYEQFFGPGTRLTVL.

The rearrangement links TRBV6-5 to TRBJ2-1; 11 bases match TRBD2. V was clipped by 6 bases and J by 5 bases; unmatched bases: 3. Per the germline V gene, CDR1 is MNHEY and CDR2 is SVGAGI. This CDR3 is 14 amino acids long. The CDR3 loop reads CASREGLADNEQFF. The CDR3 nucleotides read TGTGCCAGCAGAGAGGGACTAGCGGACAATGAGCAGTTCTTC.

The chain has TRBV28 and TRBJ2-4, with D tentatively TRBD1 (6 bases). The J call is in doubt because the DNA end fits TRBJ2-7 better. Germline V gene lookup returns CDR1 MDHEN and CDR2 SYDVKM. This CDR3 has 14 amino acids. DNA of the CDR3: TGTGCCAGCAGTCGGGACATTTTGATAGACGAGCAGTACTTC. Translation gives CASSRDILIDEQYF.

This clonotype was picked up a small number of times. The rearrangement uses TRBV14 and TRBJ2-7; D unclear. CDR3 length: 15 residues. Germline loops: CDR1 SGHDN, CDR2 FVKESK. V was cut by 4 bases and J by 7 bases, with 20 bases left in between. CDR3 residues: CASSRGRIRVGEQYF. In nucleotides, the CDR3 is TGTGCCAGCAGCCGCGGACGGATCCGGGTAGGAGAGCAGTACTTC.

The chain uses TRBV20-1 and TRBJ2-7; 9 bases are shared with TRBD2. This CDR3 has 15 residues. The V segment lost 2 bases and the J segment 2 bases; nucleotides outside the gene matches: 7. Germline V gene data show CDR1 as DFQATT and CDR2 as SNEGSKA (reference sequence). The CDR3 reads CSARYSRGGAYEQYF. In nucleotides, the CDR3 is TGCAGTGCTAGATACTCGCGGGGGGGTGCCTACGAGCAGTACTTC.

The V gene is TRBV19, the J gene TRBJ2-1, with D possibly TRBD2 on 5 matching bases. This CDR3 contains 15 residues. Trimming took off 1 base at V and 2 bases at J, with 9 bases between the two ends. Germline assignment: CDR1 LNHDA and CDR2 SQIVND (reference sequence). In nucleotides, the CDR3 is TGTGCCAGTAGTATAGGTCTAGCAGCCTACAATGAGCAGTTCTTC. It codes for CASSIGLAAYNEQFF.

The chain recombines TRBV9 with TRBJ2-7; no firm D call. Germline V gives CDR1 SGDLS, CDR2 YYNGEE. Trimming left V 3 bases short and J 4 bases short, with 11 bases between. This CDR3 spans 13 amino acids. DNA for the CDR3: TGTGCCAGCAGCGCTCCACCCTCATACGAGCAGTACTTC. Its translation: CASSAPPSYEQYF. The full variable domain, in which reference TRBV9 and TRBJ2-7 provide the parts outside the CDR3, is DSGVTQTPKHLITATGQRVTLRCSPRSGDLSVYWYQQSLDQGLQFLIQYYNGEERAKGNILERFSAQQFPDLHSELNLSSLELGDSALYFCASSAPPSYEQYFGPGTRLTVT.

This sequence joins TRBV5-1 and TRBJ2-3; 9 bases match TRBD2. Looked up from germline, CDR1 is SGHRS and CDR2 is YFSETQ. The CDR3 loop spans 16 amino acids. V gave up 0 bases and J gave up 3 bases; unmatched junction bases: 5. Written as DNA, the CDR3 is TGCGCCAGCAGCTTGGTGGTCGCGGGAGGGACAGATACGCAGTATTTT. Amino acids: CASSLVVAGGTDTQYF. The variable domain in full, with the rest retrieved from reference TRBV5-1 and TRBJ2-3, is KAGVTQTPRYLIKTRGQQVTLSCSPISGHRSVSWYQQTPGQGLQFLFEYFSETQRNKGNFPGRFSGRQFSNSRSEMNVSTLELGDSALYLCASSLVVAGGTDTQYFGPGTRLTVL.